The source of this TCR beta chain is a study of control samples from healthy donors and cancer patients. The assay was immunoSEQ multiplex PCR, and TCRdb's table has in-frame clones only and misses some. The table records about 150,000 clones, 85% to 95% of them present only once. CDR1 MDHEN and CDR2 SYDVKM come from the germline V gene. After removal of 2 bases from V and 8 bases from J, the junction contained 1 base not matched to a gene. The CDR3 is 13 residues long. The TCR sequence derives from a man aged 50 or older in good health. Sample: blood. V is TRBV28 and J is TRBJ1-4; the match to TRBD1 covers 8 bases. The CDR3 reads CASSLRDREKLFF. Here the CDR3 DNA reads TGTGCCAGCAGTTTAAGGGACAGGGAAAAACTGTTTTTT.